Here is one TCR beta chain with its context. The CDR3 sequence is 14 residues long. Germline-derived CDR1 and CDR2 are MNHEY and SVGAGI. Trimming removed 2 bases from V and 1 base from J, with 9 bases in between. The sample originates from a study of cytomegalovirus exposure and HLA in healthy donors. The study ran its PCR with 60 Vbeta and 13 Jbeta primers. The table came from immunoSEQ multiplex PCR; TCRdb's copy has only in-frame clones and leaves some out. The repertoire holds about 200,000 clones, roughly 77% seen once, with 0.35% to 0.5% in the top ten. The gene calls are TRBV6-5 and TRBJ2-7; D is perhaps TRBD1 (5 bases). Sequenced sample: PBMCs. This TCR was recovered from a male donor in good health and CMV-seropositive. CDR3 DNA: TGTGCCAGCAGTTACGACCAGGGTTCCTACGAGCAGTACTTC. It is translated as CASSYDQGSYEQYF.